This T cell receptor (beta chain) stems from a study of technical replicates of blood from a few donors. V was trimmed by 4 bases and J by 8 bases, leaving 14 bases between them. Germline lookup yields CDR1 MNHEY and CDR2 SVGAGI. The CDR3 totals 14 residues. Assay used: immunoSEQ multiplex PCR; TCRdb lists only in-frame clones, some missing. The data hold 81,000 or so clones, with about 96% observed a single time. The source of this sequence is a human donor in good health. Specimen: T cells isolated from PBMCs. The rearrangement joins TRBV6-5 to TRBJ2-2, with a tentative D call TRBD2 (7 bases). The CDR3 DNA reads TGTGCCAGCAGTTTCCTGGGGGGGGCAGGGGAGCTGTTTTTT. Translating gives CASSFLGGAGELFF.